This entry is about one T cell receptor beta chain. The target antigen is unknown. Using constant-segment primers, 5'RACE produced TCR alpha and TCR beta cDNA libraries carrying sample barcodes and UMIs. TCRdb re-called the 5' RACE reads with MiXCR, one entry per CDR3 protein. The table has 150,000 or so distinct CDR3 sequences, roughly 28% seen once; the top ten hold more than 10%. The sample originates from a study of T-cell memory formation after mild COVID-19. Turning to the study itself: Largely, TCR clusters stayed within a single donor. Study conclusions and caveats: There was a balanced CD4/CD8 profile in clones contracting day 15 to 85, and later expanders leaned CD4+. Some SARS-CoV-2-responding clones were already detected in memory before infection.

This TCR derives from an adult woman who had mild COVID-19 (a few samples of this study predate the infection). Cell type and time point are not known. Sequenced input: PBMCs or a T cell subset sorted from them (not recorded which).

CDR3: CASSSSTGSSYEQYF. The CDR3 bases are TGTGCCAGCTCATCCAGTACGGGGAGCTCCTACGAGCAGTACTTC. J is TRBJ2-7 and V is TRBV18; D is possibly TRBD2 (5 bases). The CDR3 length is 15 residues. V was clipped by 5 bases and J by 0 bases, with 14 bases between them. Germline CDR1 KGHSH, CDR2 LQKENI.